This entry concerns a single T cell receptor beta chain. Many counts were recorded for this clonotype. Its antigen is currently not known. Base quality data are lacking; no much larger clone is found one base away. Library preparation used PCR. TCRdb lists the instrument as Illumina HiSeq 2500. Molecular barcoding was employed in the preparation of TCR libraries, with unique molecular identifiers being used to normalize TCRbeta repertoire quantification. TCRdb trimmed public reads at Q25 via fastp, called clones via MiXCR and kept in-frame beta chains. Under each unique CDR3 protein, matching rows form one entry showing the most common genes and DNA. This sample comprises about 600,000 distinct CDR3 sequences, roughly 23% of them detected only once. The ten most abundant clones make up less than 15% of the sample. This specimen belongs to a study of T-cell reconstitution after alpha-beta-depleted transplantation in children listed by TCRdb under 2016. General notes on the study: Using TCR repertoire profiling, the study followed T-cell immune reconstitution in a quantitative way in children after TCRalphabeta/CD19-depleted allogeneic hematopoietic cell transplantation. Results the study describes overall, beyond this receptor: The high TCRbeta diversity at day 60 in some patients was ascribed to recipient T cells and intrathymic progenitors that had survived conditioning. The frequencies of hyperexpanded clones fell over the following months, and after one year, T-cell counts and TCRbeta diversity were mostly attributed to newly produced T cells. The apparently early recovery of alphabetaT-cell counts about two months after transplant reportedly depended on only several hundred rapidly expanded clones that came from non-depleted graft cells.

The CDR3, cysteine through phenylalanine, is 13 amino acids long. The read is trimmed to its CDR3 DNA, 39 bases read in frame from base 1. The germline V gene gives CDR1 as SGHTA and CDR2 as FQGTGA. Trimming takes 5 bases from V and 3 bases from J, and the germline ends sit 10 bases apart. According to the study, the label for this sample's treatment or condition signals: allogeneic hematopoietic cell transplantation with graft depleted of TCRalphabeta T cells and CD19 B cells. The transplant recipients were children given TCRalphabeta/CD19-depleted allogeneic hematopoietic cell grafts. The starting material was PBMCs, mostly from graft donor cells, obtained 360 days after TCRalphabeta/CD19-depleted stem cell transplant. The sequence links TRBV7-3 to TRBJ2-5; the D gene cannot be resolved reliably. This receptor was obtained from a boy less than two years old who had a stem cell transplant for acute myeloid leukemia, so the T cells may come from the graft donor. CDR3 sequence: CASSPTAEETQYF. The nucleotides read TGTGCCAGCAGCCCAACAGCAGAAGAGACCCAGTACTTC. Supplemented by the reference TRBV7-3 and TRBJ2-5 proteins around the CDR3, the complete variable domain is GAGVSQTPSNKVTEKGKYVELRCDPISGHTALYWYRQSLGQGPEFLIYFQGTGAADDSGLPNDRFFAVRPEGSVSTLKIQRTERGDSAVYLCASSPTAEETQYFGPGTRLLVL.